Listed below are T cell receptor beta chains from one sample, sequenced in a study of T cell responses to AZD1222 COVID-19 vaccine. Assay: immunoSEQ multiplex PCR; the TCRdb copy retains only in-frame clones and omits some. Altogether 110,000 or so clones are present, more than 80% being singletons, with the ten largest covering roughly 5.4%. Sample: peripheral blood, taken on day 0 of AZD1222 vaccination. These receptors all come from an adult in good health. Both conserved end residues are part of each CDR3. D genes are given only for firm matches. Expanded clones get a size class; other rows say once, few or many, or leave the size out.

d_gene: TRBD1
v_gene: TRBV3-1/TRBV3-2
abundance: -
j_gene: TRBJ2-1
CDR3aa: CASSPNTGGVQQFF
CDR3nt: TGTGCCAGCAGCCCGAATACAGGGGGCGTTCAGCAGTTCTTC

d_gene: TRBD1
v_gene: TRBV25-1
abundance: -
j_gene: TRBJ1-2
CDR3aa: CASSESLGTGGGYGYTF
CDR3nt: TGTGCCAGCAGTGAATCACTGGGGACAGGGGGCGGCTATGGCTACACCTTC

d_gene: TRBD1
v_gene: TRBV5-1
abundance: -
j_gene: TRBJ1-4
CDR3aa: CASSSDRVHEKLFF
CDR3nt: TGCGCCAGCAGCTCGGACAGGGTGCATGAAAAACTGTTTTTT

d_gene: -
v_gene: TRBV29-1
abundance: few
j_gene: TRBJ2-7
CDR3aa: CSIRGGYEQYF
CDR3nt: TGCAGCATCCGGGGAGGCTACGAGCAGTACTTC

d_gene: TRBD1
v_gene: TRBV9
abundance: -
j_gene: TRBJ1-5
CDR3aa: CASSPGQGVGQPQHF
CDR3nt: TGTGCCAGCAGCCCGGGACAGGGGGTAGGTCAGCCCCAGCATTTT

d_gene: -
v_gene: TRBV12-3/TRBV12-4
abundance: few
j_gene: TRBJ2-7
CDR3aa: CASMLSHEQYF
CDR3nt: TGTGCCAGCATGCTCAGCCACGAGCAGTACTTC

d_gene: -
v_gene: TRBV19
abundance: -
j_gene: TRBJ1-5
CDR3aa: CASSMGPGNQPQHF
CDR3nt: TGTGCCAGTAGTATGGGGCCGGGCAATCAGCCCCAGCATTTT

d_gene: TRBD1
v_gene: TRBV5-4
abundance: once
j_gene: TRBJ1-1
CDR3aa: CASSFPTGEKSEAFF
CDR3nt: TGTGCCAGCAGCTTCCCGACAGGGGAGAAATCCGAAGCTTTCTTT

d_gene: -
v_gene: TRBV7-2
abundance: -
j_gene: TRBJ1-2
CDR3aa: CASSLAGDNNNYGYTF
CDR3nt: TGTGCCAGCAGCTTAGCCGGGGACAACAACAACTATGGCTACACCTTC

d_gene: TRBD1
v_gene: TRBV5-4
abundance: -
j_gene: TRBJ1-2
CDR3aa: CASSLGAGQGANSRGYTF
CDR3nt: TGTGCCAGCAGCTTGGGGGCTGGACAGGGGGCAAATAGTAGGGGCTACACCTTC

d_gene: TRBD1
v_gene: TRBV4-1
abundance: -
j_gene: TRBJ1-5
CDR3aa: CASSQSQGDQPQHF
CDR3nt: TGCGCCAGCAGCCAAAGCCAGGGGGATCAGCCCCAGCATTTT

d_gene: TRBD1
v_gene: TRBV7-9
abundance: -
j_gene: TRBJ2-6
CDR3aa: CASRAGQGASGANVLTF
CDR3nt: TGTGCCAGCAGAGCGGGACAGGGGGCGTCTGGGGCCAACGTCCTGACTTTC

d_gene: -
v_gene: TRBV6-2/TRBV6-3
abundance: -
j_gene: TRBJ1-4
CDR3aa: CASSYVRVGEKLFF
CDR3nt: TGTGCCAGCAGTTACGTAAGAGTGGGTGAAAAACTGTTTTTT

d_gene: TRBD1
v_gene: TRBV18
abundance: -
j_gene: TRBJ2-7
CDR3aa: CASSPDRAGYEQYF
CDR3nt: TGTGCCAGCTCACCCGACAGGGCCGGATACGAGCAGTACTTC

d_gene: TRBD1
v_gene: TRBV29-1
abundance: -
j_gene: TRBJ1-1
CDR3aa: CSVNLQGYTEAFF
CDR3nt: TGCAGCGTGAACCTACAGGGGTACACTGAAGCTTTCTTT

d_gene: -
v_gene: TRBV7-9
abundance: -
j_gene: TRBJ1-2
CDR3aa: CASSLGTENSIGYTF
CDR3nt: TGTGCCAGCAGCTTAGGTACGGAGAACTCCATCGGCTACACCTTC

d_gene: -
v_gene: TRBV6-5
abundance: -
j_gene: TRBJ1-1
CDR3aa: CASSRTTNTEAFF
CDR3nt: TGTGCCAGTTCGAGGACGACGAACACTGAAGCTTTCTTT

d_gene: TRBD1
v_gene: TRBV15
abundance: once
j_gene: TRBJ2-1
CDR3aa: CATSSLDRNNEQFF
CDR3nt: TGTGCCACCAGCAGTCTGGACAGGAACAATGAGCAGTTCTTC

d_gene: -
v_gene: TRBV12-5
abundance: -
j_gene: TRBJ1-1
CDR3aa: CASGLGNRLEAFF
CDR3nt: TGTGCTAGTGGTTTGGGTAACAGGCTTGAAGCTTTCTTT

d_gene: -
v_gene: TRBV6-1
abundance: -
j_gene: TRBJ1-6
CDR3aa: CASSESFGNSPLHF
CDR3nt: TGTGCCAGCAGTGAAAGCTTCGGGAATTCACCCCTCCACTTT

d_gene: TRBD1
v_gene: TRBV27
abundance: -
j_gene: TRBJ1-4
CDR3aa: CASSLYGQGLGATNEKLFF
CDR3nt: TGTGCCAGCAGTTTATACGGACAGGGTTTGGGGGCAACTAATGAAAAACTGTTTTTT

d_gene: -
v_gene: TRBV19
abundance: once
j_gene: TRBJ1-1
CDR3aa: CASISPPLRSEAFF
CDR3nt: TGTGCCAGTATCTCCCCCCCGCTCAGGAGTGAAGCTTTCTTT

d_gene: -
v_gene: TRBV25-1
abundance: -
j_gene: TRBJ2-7
CDR3aa: CASSEYRGGNEQYF
CDR3nt: TGTGCCAGCAGTGAATATAGGGGGGGCAACGAGCAGTACTTC

d_gene: -
v_gene: TRBV5-1
abundance: few
j_gene: TRBJ2-1
CDR3aa: CASRENWGNEQFF
CDR3nt: TGCGCCAGCAGGGAGAACTGGGGCAATGAGCAGTTCTTC

d_gene: -
v_gene: TRBV30
abundance: -
j_gene: TRBJ1-5
CDR3aa: CAWTHRLTGIGSNQPQHF
CDR3nt: TGTGCCTGGACCCACCGATTAACAGGGATTGGGAGCAATCAGCCCCAGCATTTT

d_gene: -
v_gene: TRBV6-5
abundance: few
j_gene: TRBJ2-7
CDR3aa: CASSYRNEQYF
CDR3nt: TGTGCCAGCAGTTACCGGAACGAGCAGTACTTC

d_gene: -
v_gene: TRBV24-1
abundance: once
j_gene: TRBJ2-7
CDR3aa: CATSDLGGPHSDEQYF
CDR3nt: TGTGCCACCAGTGACCTAGGAGGACCGCACAGCGACGAGCAGTACTTC

d_gene: -
v_gene: TRBV18
abundance: -
j_gene: TRBJ1-2
CDR3aa: CASSIGTGNYGYTF
CDR3nt: TGTGCCAGCTCGATAGGGACGGGGAACTATGGCTACACCTTC

d_gene: -
v_gene: TRBV6-2/TRBV6-3
abundance: -
j_gene: TRBJ2-3
CDR3aa: CASSSDTDTQYF
CDR3nt: TGTGCCAGCAGTTCTGATACAGATACGCAGTATTTT

d_gene: -
v_gene: TRBV6-5
abundance: -
j_gene: TRBJ1-1
CDR3aa: CASREGGSMNTEAFF
CDR3nt: TGTGCCAGCAGAGAGGGGGGTAGCATGAACACTGAAGCTTTCTTT

d_gene: -
v_gene: TRBV20-1
abundance: -
j_gene: TRBJ2-4
CDR3aa: CSASVGPDMGIQYF
CDR3nt: TGCAGTGCTAGTGTTGGTCCGGACATGGGCATTCAGTACTTC

d_gene: -
v_gene: TRBV7-3
abundance: -
j_gene: TRBJ1-1
CDR3aa: CASSLYDGAEAFF
CDR3nt: TGTGCCAGCAGCCTCTACGACGGAGCCGAAGCTTTCTTT

d_gene: -
v_gene: TRBV30
abundance: -
j_gene: TRBJ1-5
CDR3aa: CAWSAGMAGNQPQHF
CDR3nt: TGTGCCTGGAGTGCTGGGATGGCCGGCAATCAGCCCCAGCATTTT

d_gene: TRBD1
v_gene: TRBV6-1
abundance: -
j_gene: TRBJ2-2
CDR3aa: CASSEYRGGGELFF
CDR3nt: TGTGCCAGCAGTGAGTACAGGGGCGGAGGGGAGCTGTTTTTT

d_gene: -
v_gene: TRBV5-1
abundance: -
j_gene: TRBJ1-3
CDR3aa: CASSPLTSSGNTIYF
CDR3nt: TGCGCCAGCAGCCCCCTAACGAGTTCTGGAAACACCATATATTTT

d_gene: -
v_gene: TRBV30
abundance: -
j_gene: TRBJ2-2
CDR3aa: CAWRGAGELFF
CDR3nt: TGTGCCTGGAGGGGGGCCGGGGAGCTGTTTTTT

d_gene: -
v_gene: TRBV10-2
abundance: -
j_gene: TRBJ2-5
CDR3aa: CASRPGTKETQYF
CDR3nt: TGCGCCAGCAGACCCGGGACAAAAGAGACCCAGTACTTC

d_gene: TRBD1
v_gene: TRBV7-2
abundance: -
j_gene: TRBJ1-5
CDR3aa: CASSAKTGASNQPQHF
CDR3nt: TGTGCCAGCAGCGCCAAGACAGGGGCAAGCAATCAGCCCCAGCATTTT

d_gene: -
v_gene: TRBV28
abundance: -
j_gene: TRBJ1-5
CDR3aa: CASSFDRFNQPQHF
CDR3nt: TGTGCCAGCAGTTTTGACAGATTCAATCAGCCCCAGCATTTT

d_gene: -
v_gene: TRBV27
abundance: -
j_gene: TRBJ1-4
CDR3aa: CASSSTGYTEKLFF
CDR3nt: TGTGCCAGCAGTTCGACAGGATATACTGAAAAACTGTTTTTT

d_gene: -
v_gene: TRBV19
abundance: -
j_gene: TRBJ2-7
CDR3aa: CASSEQASANEQYF
CDR3nt: TGTGCCAGCTCTGAACAGGCCTCGGCGAACGAGCAGTACTTC

d_gene: -
v_gene: TRBV29-1
abundance: -
j_gene: TRBJ1-1
CDR3aa: CSVERRTEAFF
CDR3nt: TGCAGCGTTGAAAGGAGGACTGAAGCTTTCTTT

d_gene: TRBD2
v_gene: TRBV9
abundance: -
j_gene: TRBJ2-3
CDR3aa: CASSVASGRRTDTQYF
CDR3nt: TGTGCCAGCAGCGTAGCTAGCGGGAGGCGCACAGATACGCAGTATTTT

d_gene: -
v_gene: TRBV11-2
abundance: -
j_gene: TRBJ1-5
CDR3aa: CASSLGWGAGQPQHF
CDR3nt: TGTGCCAGCAGCTTAGGATGGGGGGCAGGTCAGCCCCAGCATTTT

d_gene: -
v_gene: TRBV29-1
abundance: -
j_gene: TRBJ2-1
CDR3aa: CSVYPTSFNEQFF
CDR3nt: TGCAGCGTTTATCCAACTTCCTTCAATGAGCAGTTCTTC

d_gene: -
v_gene: TRBV18
abundance: -
j_gene: TRBJ1-5
CDR3aa: CASSPVQTQPQHF
CDR3nt: TGTGCCAGCTCACCAGTACAGACCCAGCCCCAGCATTTT

d_gene: -
v_gene: TRBV3-1/TRBV3-2
abundance: -
j_gene: TRBJ2-1
CDR3aa: CASTGTSSYNEQFF
CDR3nt: TGTGCCAGCACGGGGACGAGCTCCTACAATGAGCAGTTCTTC

d_gene: -
v_gene: TRBV4-1
abundance: few
j_gene: TRBJ1-1
CDR3aa: CASSQGASEAFF
CDR3nt: TGCGCCAGCAGCCAAGGGGCCTCTGAAGCTTTCTTT

d_gene: -
v_gene: TRBV28
abundance: -
j_gene: TRBJ1-2
CDR3aa: CASSLGGASYGYTF
CDR3nt: TGTGCCAGCAGTTTAGGGGGCGCGTCCTATGGCTACACCTTC

d_gene: -
v_gene: TRBV28
abundance: -
j_gene: TRBJ1-6
CDR3aa: CASRTGTAPLHF
CDR3nt: TGTGCCAGCAGAACAGGAACGGCCCCCCTCCACTTT

d_gene: -
v_gene: TRBV13
abundance: once
j_gene: TRBJ1-2
CDR3aa: CASSLGAWGEGFGYTF
CDR3nt: TGTGCCAGCAGCTTGGGGGCATGGGGCGAAGGATTTGGCTACACCTTC

d_gene: -
v_gene: TRBV5-6
abundance: -
j_gene: TRBJ1-1
CDR3aa: CASSPSSWGSRAFF
CDR3nt: TGTGCCAGCAGCCCATCCTCATGGGGGTCAAGAGCTTTCTTT

d_gene: TRBD1
v_gene: TRBV12-3/TRBV12-4
abundance: -
j_gene: TRBJ1-3
CDR3aa: CASSLGQAGYF
CDR3nt: TGTGCCAGCAGTTTGGGACAGGCGGGATATTTT

d_gene: -
v_gene: TRBV19
abundance: -
j_gene: TRBJ1-2
CDR3aa: CATTVGGGYTF
CDR3nt: TGTGCCACCACAGTAGGGGGTGGCTACACCTTC